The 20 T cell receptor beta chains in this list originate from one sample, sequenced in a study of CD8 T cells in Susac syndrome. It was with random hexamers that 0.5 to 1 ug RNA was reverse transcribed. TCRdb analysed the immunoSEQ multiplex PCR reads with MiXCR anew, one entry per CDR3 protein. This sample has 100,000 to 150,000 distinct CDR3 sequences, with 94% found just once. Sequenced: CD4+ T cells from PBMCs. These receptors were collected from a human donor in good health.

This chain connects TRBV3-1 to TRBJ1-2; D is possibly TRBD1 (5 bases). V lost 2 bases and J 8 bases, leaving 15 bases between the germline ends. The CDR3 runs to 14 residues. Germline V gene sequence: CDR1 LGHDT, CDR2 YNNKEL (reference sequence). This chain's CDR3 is CASSQQGRSEGYTF. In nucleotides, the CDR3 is TGTGCCAGCAGCCAACAGGGACGGTCGGAGGGCTACACCTTC.

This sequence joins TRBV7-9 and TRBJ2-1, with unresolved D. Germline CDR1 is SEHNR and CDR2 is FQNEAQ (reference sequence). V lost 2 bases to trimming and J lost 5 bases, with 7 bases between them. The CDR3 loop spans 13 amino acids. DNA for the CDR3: TGTGCCAGCAGCTTAAGCTCAAACAATGAGCAGTTCTTC. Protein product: CASSLSSNNEQFF.

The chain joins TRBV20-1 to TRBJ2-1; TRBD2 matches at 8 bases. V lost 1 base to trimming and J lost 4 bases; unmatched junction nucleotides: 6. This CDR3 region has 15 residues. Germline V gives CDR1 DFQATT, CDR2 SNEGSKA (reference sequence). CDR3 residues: CSARAPGTRYNEQFF. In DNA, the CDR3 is TGCAGTGCTAGAGCTCCCGGGACTAGATACAATGAGCAGTTCTTC.

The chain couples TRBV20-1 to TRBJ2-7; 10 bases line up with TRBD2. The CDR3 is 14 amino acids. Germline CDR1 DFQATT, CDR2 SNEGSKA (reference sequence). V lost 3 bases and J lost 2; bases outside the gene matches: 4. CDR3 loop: CSASRLAGTYEQYF. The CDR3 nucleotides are TGCAGTGCTAGCCGACTAGCGGGTACCTACGAGCAGTACTTC.

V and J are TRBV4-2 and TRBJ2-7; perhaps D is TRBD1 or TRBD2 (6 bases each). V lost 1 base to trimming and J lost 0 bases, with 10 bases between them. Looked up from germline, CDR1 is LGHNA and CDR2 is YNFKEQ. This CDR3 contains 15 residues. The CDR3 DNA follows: TGTGCCAGCAGCCAAGCACGGGGGCTCTCCTACGAGCAGTACTTC. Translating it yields CASSQARGLSYEQYF.

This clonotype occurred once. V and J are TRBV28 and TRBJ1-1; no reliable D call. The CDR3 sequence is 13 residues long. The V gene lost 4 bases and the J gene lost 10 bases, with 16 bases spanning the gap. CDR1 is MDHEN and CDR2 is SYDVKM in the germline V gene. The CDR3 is CASSYPLEARAFF. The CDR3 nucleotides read TGTGCCAGCAGTTACCCCCTTGAGGCCCGAGCTTTCTTT.

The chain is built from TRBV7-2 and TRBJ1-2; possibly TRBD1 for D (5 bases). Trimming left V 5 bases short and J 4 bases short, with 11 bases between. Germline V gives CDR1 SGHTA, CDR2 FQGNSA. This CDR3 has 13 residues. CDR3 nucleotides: TGTGCCAGCAGCCGGGGACCTGTCTATGGCTACACCTTC. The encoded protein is CASSRGPVYGYTF. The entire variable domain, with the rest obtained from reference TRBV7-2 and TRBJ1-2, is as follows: GAGVSQSPSNKVTEKGKDVELRCDPISGHTALYWYRQSLGQGLEFLIYFQGNSAPDKSGLPSDRFSAERTGGSVSTLTIQRTQQEDSAVYLCASSRGPVYGYTFGSGTRLTVV.

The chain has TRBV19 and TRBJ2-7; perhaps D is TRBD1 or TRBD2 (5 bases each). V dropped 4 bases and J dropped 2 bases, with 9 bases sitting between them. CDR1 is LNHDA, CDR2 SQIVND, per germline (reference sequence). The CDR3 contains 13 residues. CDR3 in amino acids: CASSKGTPYEQYF. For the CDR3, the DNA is TGTGCCAGTAGTAAAGGGACCCCCTACGAGCAGTACTTC.

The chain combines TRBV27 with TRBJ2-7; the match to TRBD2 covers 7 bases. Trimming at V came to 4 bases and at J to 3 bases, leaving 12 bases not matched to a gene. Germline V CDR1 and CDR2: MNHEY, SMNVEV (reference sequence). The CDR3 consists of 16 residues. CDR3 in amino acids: CASSSASERGYYEQYF. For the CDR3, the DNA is TGTGCCAGCAGTTCCGCAAGCGAGCGGGGCTACTACGAGCAGTACTTC.

In DNA, the CDR3 is TGTGCCAGCAGCCCCCATTACGGCTACACCTTC. It is translated as CASSPHYGYTF. V and J are TRBV7-9 and TRBJ1-2; no clear D. V was pared by 5 bases and J by 8 bases, with 9 bases between. The CDR3 covers 11 residues. The germline CDR1 and CDR2 sequences are SEHNR and FQNEAQ (reference sequence).

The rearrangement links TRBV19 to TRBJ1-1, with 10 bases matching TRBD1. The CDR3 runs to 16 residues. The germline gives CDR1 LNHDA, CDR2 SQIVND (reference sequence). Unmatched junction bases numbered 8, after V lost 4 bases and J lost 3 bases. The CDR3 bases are TGTGCCAGTAGTACGCCGGGACAGGGGACGTACACTGAAGCTTTCTTT. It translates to CASSTPGQGTYTEAFF. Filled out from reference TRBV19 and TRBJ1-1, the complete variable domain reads DGGITQSPKYLFRKEGQNVTLSCEQNLNHDAMYWYRQDPGQGLRLIYYSQIVNDFQKGDIAEGYSVSREKKESFPLTVTSAQKNPTAFYLCASSTPGQGTYTEAFFGQGTRLTVV.

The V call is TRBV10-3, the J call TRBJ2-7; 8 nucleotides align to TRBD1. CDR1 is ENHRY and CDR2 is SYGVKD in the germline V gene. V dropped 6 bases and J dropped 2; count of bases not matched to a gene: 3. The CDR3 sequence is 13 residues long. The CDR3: CAIRGDRTYEQYF. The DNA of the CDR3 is TGTGCCATCAGGGGGGACAGGACCTACGAGCAGTACTTC.

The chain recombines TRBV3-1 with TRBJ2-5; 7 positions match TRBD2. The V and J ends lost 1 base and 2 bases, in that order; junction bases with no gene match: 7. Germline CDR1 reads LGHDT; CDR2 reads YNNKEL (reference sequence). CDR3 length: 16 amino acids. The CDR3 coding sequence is TGTGCCAGCAGCCAAGTATGGCCGCGGGGGCAAGAGACCCAGTACTTC. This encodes CASSQVWPRGQETQYF.

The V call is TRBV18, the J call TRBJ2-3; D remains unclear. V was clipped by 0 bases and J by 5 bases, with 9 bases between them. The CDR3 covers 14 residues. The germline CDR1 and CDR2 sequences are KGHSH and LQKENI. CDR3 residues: CASSPPHEGDTQYF. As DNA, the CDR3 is TGTGCCAGCTCACCACCGCATGAAGGAGATACGCAGTATTTT.

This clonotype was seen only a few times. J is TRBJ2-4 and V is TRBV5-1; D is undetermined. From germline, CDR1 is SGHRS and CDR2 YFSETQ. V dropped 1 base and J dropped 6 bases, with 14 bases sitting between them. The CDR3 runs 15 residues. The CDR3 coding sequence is TGCGCCAGCAGCTTGCCACTTAGTAAGGGAAACATTCAGTACTTC. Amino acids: CASSLPLSKGNIQYF. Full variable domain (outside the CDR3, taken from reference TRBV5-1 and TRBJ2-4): KAGVTQTPRYLIKTRGQQVTLSCSPISGHRSVSWYQQTPGQGLQFLFEYFSETQRNKGNFPGRFSGRQFSNSRSEMNVSTLELGDSALYLCASSLPLSKGNIQYFGAGTRLSVL.

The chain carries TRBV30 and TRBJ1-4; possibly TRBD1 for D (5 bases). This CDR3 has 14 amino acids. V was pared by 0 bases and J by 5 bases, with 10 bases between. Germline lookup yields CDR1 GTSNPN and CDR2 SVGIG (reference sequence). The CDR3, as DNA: TGTGCCTGGAGTGTGGCAGGGAACAATGAAAAACTGTTTTTT. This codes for CAWSVAGNNEKLFF.

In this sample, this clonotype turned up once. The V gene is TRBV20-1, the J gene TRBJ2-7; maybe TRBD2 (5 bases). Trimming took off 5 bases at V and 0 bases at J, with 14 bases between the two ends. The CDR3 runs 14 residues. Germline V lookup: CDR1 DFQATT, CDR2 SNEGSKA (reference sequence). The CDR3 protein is CSAPPMSGSYEQYF. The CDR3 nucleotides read TGCAGTGCTCCCCCCATGAGCGGCTCCTACGAGCAGTACTTC.

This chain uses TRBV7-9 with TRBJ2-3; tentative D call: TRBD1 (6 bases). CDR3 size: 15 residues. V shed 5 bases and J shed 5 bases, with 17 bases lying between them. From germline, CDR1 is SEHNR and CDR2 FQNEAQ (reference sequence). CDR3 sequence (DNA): TGTGCCAGCAGCCCCGGTAACGCGGACAGAGATACGCAGTATTTT. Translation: CASSPGNADRDTQYF.

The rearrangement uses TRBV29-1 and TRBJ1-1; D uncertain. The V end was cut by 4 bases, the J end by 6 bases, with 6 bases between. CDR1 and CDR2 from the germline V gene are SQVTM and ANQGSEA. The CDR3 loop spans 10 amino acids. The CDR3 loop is CSVGEAEAFF. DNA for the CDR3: TGCAGCGTTGGGGAAGCTGAAGCTTTCTTT.

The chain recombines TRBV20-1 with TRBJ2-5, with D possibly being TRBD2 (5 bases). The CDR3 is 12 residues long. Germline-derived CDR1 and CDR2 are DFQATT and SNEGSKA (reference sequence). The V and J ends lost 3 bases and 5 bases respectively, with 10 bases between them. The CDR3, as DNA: TGCAGTGCTAGTGGACTGGGGGAGACCCAGTACTTC. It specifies CSASGLGETQYF.